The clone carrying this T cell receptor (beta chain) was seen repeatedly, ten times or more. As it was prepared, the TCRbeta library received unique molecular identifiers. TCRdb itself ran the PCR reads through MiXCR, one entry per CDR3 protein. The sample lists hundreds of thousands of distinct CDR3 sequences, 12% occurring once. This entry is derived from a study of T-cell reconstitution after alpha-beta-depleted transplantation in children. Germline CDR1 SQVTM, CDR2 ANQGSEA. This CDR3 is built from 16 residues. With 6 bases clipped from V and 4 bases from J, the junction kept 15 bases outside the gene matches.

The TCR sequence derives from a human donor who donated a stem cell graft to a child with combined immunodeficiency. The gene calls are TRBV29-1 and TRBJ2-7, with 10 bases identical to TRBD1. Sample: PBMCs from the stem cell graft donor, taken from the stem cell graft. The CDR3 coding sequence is TGCAGCGTGTTAGGTCCGATGACAGGGGGCTTGTACGAGCAGTACTTC. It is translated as CSVLGPMTGGLYEQYF.